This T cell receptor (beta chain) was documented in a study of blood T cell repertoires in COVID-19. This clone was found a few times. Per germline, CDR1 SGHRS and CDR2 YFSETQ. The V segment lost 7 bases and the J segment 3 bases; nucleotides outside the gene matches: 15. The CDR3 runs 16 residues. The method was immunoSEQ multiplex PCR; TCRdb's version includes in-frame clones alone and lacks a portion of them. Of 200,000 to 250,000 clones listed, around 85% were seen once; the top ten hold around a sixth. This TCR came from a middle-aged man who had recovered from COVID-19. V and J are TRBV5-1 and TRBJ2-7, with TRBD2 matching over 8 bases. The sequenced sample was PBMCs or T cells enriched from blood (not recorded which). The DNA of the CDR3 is TGCGCCAGCCCGTCGGGACTAGTATCCTTCTACTACGAGCAGTACTTC. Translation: CASPSGLVSFYYEQYF.